This TCR beta chain was sequenced in a study of sequential checkpoint blockade in melanoma. Noted treatment: randomized to nivolumab then ipilimumab (arm A) or the reverse (arm B). CDR3 size: 15 residues. The V gene end was trimmed by 5 bases and the J gene end by 1 base; junction bases not matched to a gene: 5. CDR1 is MNHEY, CDR2 SVGAGI, per germline. Measured with immunoSEQ multiplex PCR; TCRdb has only the in-frame clones, and not every one. Of fewer than 13,000 clones in the sample, around 78% are singletons; the top ten hold approximately 15%. This TCR was sampled from a human donor with melanoma. The chain has TRBV6-5 and TRBJ2-1; 7 bases fit TRBD1. This sample comprised CD8+ T cells sorted from blood (inferred from file names), obtained from a patient given nivolumab and ipilimumab in sequence. The CDR3 DNA follows: TGTGCCAGCAGTGCAGGGGGTTGGTCCTACAATGAGCAGTTCTTC. As protein: CASSAGGWSYNEQFF.